The rows below give T cell receptor beta chains drawn from one sample of a study of cytomegalovirus exposure and HLA in healthy donors. Only in-frame clones appear in the TCRdb table, and some are missing; sequencing was by immunoSEQ multiplex PCR. The profile shows 150,000 or so clones, 85% to 90% of them singletons. The sample consisted of PBMCs. The receptors stem from a human donor in good health. Each CDR3 is given with its conserved first and last residue. The order of the fields is J gene, V gene, D gene, clone size, CDR3 protein, CDR3 DNA. D genes are given only for firm matches. Only part of the rows carry a size: once, few, many, or a class if the clone is expanded.

TRBJ2-1 TRBV7-8 TRBD2 NA CASSLVGLAGDADNEQFF TGTGCCAGCAGCTTAGTGGGACTAGCGGGAGATGCCGACAATGAGCAGTTCTTC
TRBJ2-3 TRBV9 TRBD2 NA CASSVVSGGTDTQYF TGTGCCAGCAGCGTAGTTAGCGGGGGCACAGATACGCAGTATTTT
TRBJ1-5 TRBV9 TRBD1 NA CASSRGQDNQPQHF TGTGCCAGCAGCCGCGGACAGGACAATCAGCCCCAGCATTTT
TRBJ2-7 TRBV7-3 TRBD1 NA CASSLNRGPYEQYF TGTGCCAGCAGCTTAAACAGGGGGCCATACGAGCAGTACTTC
TRBJ2-7 TRBV27 NA NA CASSQDRIINEQYF TGTGCCAGCAGCCAGGACAGAATAATCAACGAGCAGTACTTC
TRBJ2-1 TRBV7-3 TRBD1 NA CASSPGTGGYNEQFF TGTGCCAGCAGCCCCGGGACAGGGGGGTACAATGAGCAGTTCTTC
TRBJ1-5 TRBV19 NA NA CASSTEQGPLQPQHF TGTGCCAGTAGTACGGAGCAGGGGCCGCTACAGCCCCAGCATTTT
TRBJ1-2 TRBV19 NA once CASSMVSGASFPGGLGYTF TGTGCCAGTAGTATGGTGTCGGGCGCTTCCTTCCCCGGGGGGCTCGGCTACACCTTC
TRBJ2-1 TRBV28 TRBD1 NA CASSLGQGAHNEQFF TGTGCCAGCAGTTTAGGGCAGGGGGCCCACAATGAGCAGTTCTTC
TRBJ1-1 TRBV9 TRBD1 NA CASSVGVGQKSNTEAFF TGTGCCAGCAGCGTAGGTGTGGGACAGAAATCGAACACTGAAGCTTTCTTT
TRBJ1-2 TRBV30 NA NA CAWTPGSYGYTF TGTGCCTGGACCCCGGGGTCCTATGGCTACACCTTC
TRBJ2-7 TRBV7-8 NA once CASSSIRAGSDYEQYF TGTGCCAGCAGCTCTATTCGGGCAGGGTCTGACTACGAGCAGTACTTC
TRBJ1-5 TRBV28 NA NA CASSSRRGNQPQHF TGTGCCAGCAGTTCCCGGAGGGGCAATCAGCCCCAGCATTTT
TRBJ2-1 TRBV7-2 NA NA CASSSGLLQFF TGTGCCAGCAGCTCAGGGCTCCTGCAGTTCTTC
TRBJ2-5 TRBV29-1 TRBD1 NA CSVAPTGVQETQYF TGCAGCGTAGCCCCCACAGGGGTTCAAGAGACCCAGTACTTC
TRBJ2-7 TRBV27 NA NA CASSLLRGFYEQYF TGTGCCAGCAGTTTACTAAGGGGATTCTACGAGCAGTACTTC
TRBJ2-5 TRBV5-1 NA NA CASSFSGSSEETQYF TGCGCCAGCAGCTTCTCGGGGTCTAGCGAGGAGACCCAGTACTTC
TRBJ2-3 TRBV7-2 NA NA CASSLEKGNTQYF TGTGCCAGCAGCTTAGAGAAGGGGAATACGCAGTATTTT
TRBJ2-7 TRBV6-1 TRBD1 once CASRDRGRYEQYF TGTGCCAGCAGGGACAGGGGACGGTACGAGCAGTACTTC
TRBJ1-4 TRBV15 TRBD1 NA CATSRLLNRGKDEKLFF TGTGCCACCAGCAGACTCCTAAACAGGGGAAAGGATGAAAAACTGTTTTTT
TRBJ2-3 TRBV11-1 TRBD1 NA CACRDRGVGDTQYF TGTGCCTGCAGGGACAGGGGCGTTGGAGATACGCAGTATTTT
TRBJ1-3 TRBV5-1 TRBD1 NA CASSDRTGGFGNTIYF TGCGCCAGCAGCGACCGAACAGGGGGCTTTGGAAACACCATATATTTT
TRBJ2-7 TRBV2 NA NA CASSHHAGSQDDYEQYF TGTGCCAGCAGTCACCACGCCGGGAGCCAGGACGACTACGAGCAGTACTTC
TRBJ2-1 TRBV11-2 TRBD2 once CASSFLAGAYNEQFF TGTGCCAGCAGCTTTCTAGCGGGAGCCTACAATGAGCAGTTCTTC
TRBJ2-5 TRBV7-7 NA NA CASSQTGETQYF TGTGCTAGCAGCCAAACAGGGGAGACCCAGTACTTC
TRBJ2-1 TRBV2 TRBD2 NA CASSVGSGAQFF TGTGCCAGCAGTGTTGGTAGCGGGGCGCAGTTCTTC
TRBJ2-6 TRBV18 TRBD1 NA CASCSQGASSGANVLTF TGTGCCAGCTGTTCACAGGGGGCCTCCTCTGGGGCCAACGTCCTGACTTTC
TRBJ2-1 TRBV28 NA NA CASSLGGAASYNEQFF TGTGCCAGCAGTTTGGGGGGGGCGGCCTCCTACAATGAGCAGTTCTTC
TRBJ1-5 TRBV7-8 NA NA CASSLLLRGSNQPQHF TGTGCCAGCAGCTTATTACTTCGGGGAAGCAATCAGCCCCAGCATTTT
TRBJ2-5 TRBV28 NA NA CASNIRQSPETQYF TGTGCCAGCAATATTCGACAATCCCCAGAGACCCAGTACTTC
TRBJ1-2 TRBV6-6 NA NA CASSYQGYGYTF TGTGCCAGCAGTTACCAGGGCTATGGCTACACCTTC
TRBJ2-7 TRBV27 NA NA CASSLSVATAEKGEQYF TGTGCCAGCAGTTTATCGGTCGCGACAGCTGAAAAAGGGGAGCAGTACTTC
TRBJ2-2 TRBV19 NA NA CASSSGGLRLAGELFF TGTGCCAGTAGTTCCGGGGGACTTCGCCTGGCCGGGGAGCTGTTTTTT
TRBJ1-1 TRBV4-2 NA NA CASSPTTVMNTEAFF TGTGCCAGCAGCCCCACGACTGTCATGAACACTGAAGCTTTCTTT
TRBJ1-1 TRBV6-5 NA NA CASSSPSRNTEAFF TGTGCCAGCAGTTCTCCGTCGAGGAACACTGAAGCTTTCTTT